This T cell receptor (beta chain) was identified during a study of memory CD4+ T cells and cytomegalovirus serostatus. Clones were sequenced by immunoSEQ multiplex PCR, and TCRdb holds only the in-frame ones, with some missing. Of some 64,000 clones listed, 82% are singletons. Single viable CD3+CD4+CD8-CD45RO+ cells were sorted as the memory CD4+ T cells. The CDR3 loop spans 14 amino acids. V was cut by 3 bases and J by 6 bases, with 13 bases left in between. CDR1 is SGDLS, CDR2 YYNGEE, per germline. Sequenced sample: memory CD4+ T cells from blood. This chain connects TRBV9 to TRBJ1-5; possible D gene TRBD1, 6 bases. The receptor's source is an adult in good health and CMV-seronegative. The CDR3 sequence is CASSEGGEVQPQHF. CDR3 nucleotides: TGTGCCAGCAGCGAAGGGGGAGAGGTTCAGCCCCAGCATTTT.